Below, one T cell receptor (beta chain) is given with its context. This clonotype came up many times. Its antigen target is currently unknown. No base quality information exists; no much larger clone differs at one position. This sample is part of a study of T cells in Graves' hyperthyroidism and ophthalmopathy (dated by TCRdb to the late 2010s). Notes on the research overall: Peripheral blood samples were taken at initial diagnosis, before any treatment was given. In addition, the study compared T-cell repertoires in thyroid tissue and in blood from five or six Graves' hyperthyroidism patients. The paper describes TCR Vbeta CDR3 sequencing of 130 to 150 peripheral blood samples, made up of approximately 40 ophthalmopathy patients, 70 to 75 hyperthyroidism patients and 17 progressor patients. To identify distinguishing TCR V-J signatures, a discovery cohort of 95 to 100 patients was used, comprising roughly 45 with Graves' ophthalmopathy and 55 to 65 with stable Graves' hyperthyroidism. Prospective prediction of ophthalmopathy was tested in an independent validation cohort consisting of 18 hyperthyroidism patients and 15 to 17 patients who later progressed to ophthalmopathy. The 95 to 100 discovery patients were randomly divided into training and test sets at a 7:3 ratio. Following sampling, methimazole starting at 30 mg daily was given to hyperthyroidism patients, and high-dose intravenous methylprednisolone was given to ophthalmopathy patients.

Results the study describes overall, beyond this receptor: A 13 V-J signature model separated ophthalmopathy from stable hyperthyroidism, with around 88% sensitivity and roughly 82% specificity in cross-validation and 80%/75% in testing. Most expanded thyroid clonotypes (frequency above 0.001) were also detected in blood, a finding suggesting that blood repertoires may reflect thyroid immune responses. In validation, the model predicted progression to ophthalmopathy with around 71% sensitivity and less than 80% specificity, a median of roughly seven months before onset. No statistical method was used to set the sample size in advance, and investigators knew the group allocation.

The TCR beta CDR3 regions were amplified from RNA transcripts. For the first round of RT-PCR on the TCR CDR3, the HTBI primer set was used together with the Qiagen OneStep RT-PCR kit. Libraries were constructed in a second round of multiplex PCR, after which size selection and purification were performed. Sequencing of the libraries was done on an Illumina HiSeq2000 using paired-end 100 bp reads. In the paper's pipeline: SOAPnuke was used to process the raw data, with reads discarded if the reads contained adapters or uncalled bases, had a mean Phred below 15, or lacked an exact constant-primer or identifier match. COPE v1.2.5 was used to merge high-quality paired reads, and clonotypes were defined as unique nucleotide sequences. MiTCR v1.1 was used to align the clonotypes against IMGT TRBV, TRBD and TRBJ reference segments. The analysis included only V-J combinations with a frequency above 0.0001, which together covered more than 98% of the repertoires. The TCS score was defined as the ratio of F50 (clonal expansion) to E x V (chaos), calculated using BLOSUM62-based TCRdist between CDR3 peptides within each V-J. Welch's t-statistics and random forest reduced 500 to 550 V-J features to 10 to 15, which were used in a naive Bayes classifier (R e1071). The public sequencing data were trimmed at Q25 with fastp and processed into clonotypes with MiXCR by TCRdb, which kept only in-frame beta chains. Entries are consolidated by CDR3 protein sequence, retaining the most common genes and DNA. The V and J calls come from TCRdb's annotation, not from the publication. The sample table lists some 550,000 distinct CDR3 sequences, less than 25% of them with a count of one. About 26% of the sample rests with the top ten.

Relative to germline, V is missing 1 base and J is missing 5 bases, with 7 bases of the junction outside any gene match. CDR1 and CDR2, looked up from the germline V gene, are MDHEN and SYDVKM. The CDR3, from cysteine to phenylalanine, totals 15 residues. Solely the CDR3 DNA is kept, with 45 bases framed from the first base. Stable Graves' hyperthyroidism was defined as no progression to ophthalmopathy during 18 months of follow-up. Hyperthyroidism patients were newly diagnosed, had a disease duration of under 2 months, and were aged 18 to 65 years. The study excluded patients with uncontrolled infections, other autoimmune diseases, pregnancy or lactation. Diagnoses were established on the basis of clinical symptoms, serum thyroxine and TRAb, thyroid ultrasound, and orbital computed tomography. PBMCs were separated from roughly 9.6 ml of fresh peripheral blood using Ficoll-Paque density gradient centrifugation. Total RNA was extracted using Trizol reagent, and RNA quality was assessed on an Agilent 2100 Bioanalyzer.

Sequencing used blood. Recombination connected TRBV28 to TRBJ1-1; TRBD1 fits 7 bases in the junction. The receptor's source is a man aged 18 to 29 with Graves' hyperthyroidism. The CDR3 region: CASSLSRAGGTEAFF. The DNA sequence reads TGTGCCAGCAGTTTATCCCGGGCAGGGGGGACTGAAGCTTTCTTT.